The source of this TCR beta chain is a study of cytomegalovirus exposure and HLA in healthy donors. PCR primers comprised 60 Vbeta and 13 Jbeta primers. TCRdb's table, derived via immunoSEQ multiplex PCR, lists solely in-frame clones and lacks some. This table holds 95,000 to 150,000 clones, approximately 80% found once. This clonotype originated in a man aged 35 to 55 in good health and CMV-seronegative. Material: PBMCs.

The CDR3 reads CASSVTGTKDTGELFF. The CDR3 bases are TGTGCCAGCAGTGTGACCGGGACAAAAGACACCGGGGAGCTGTTTTTT. This sequence joins TRBV28 and TRBJ2-2, with a possible D match to TRBD1 (6 bases). This CDR3 is built from 16 residues. Trimming left V 5 bases short and J 3 bases short, with 16 bases between. Germline assignment: CDR1 MDHEN and CDR2 SYDVKM.